This T cell receptor (beta chain) was captured by sequencing in a study of PD-1 blockade in mismatch repair-deficient tumors. The junction had 5 bases not matched to a gene; V was cut back by 4 bases and J by 14 bases. This CDR3 is 14 amino acids long. CDR1 is MNHEY, CDR2 SMNVEV, per germline (reference sequence). Measured with immunoSEQ multiplex PCR; TCRdb has only the in-frame clones, and not every one. The sample has roughly 84,000 clones, over 70% seen once. This sample comprised peripheral blood, obtained 12 weeks after starting pembrolizumab. V usage is TRBV27 and J usage is TRBJ2-1; 16 bases match TRBD2. The sequence was obtained from an adult with mismatch repair-deficient cancer. The CDR3 region has the DNA TGTGCCAGCAGTTCTGGGACTAGCGGGAGGGCCGAGTTCTTC. It translates to CASSSGTSGRAEFF.